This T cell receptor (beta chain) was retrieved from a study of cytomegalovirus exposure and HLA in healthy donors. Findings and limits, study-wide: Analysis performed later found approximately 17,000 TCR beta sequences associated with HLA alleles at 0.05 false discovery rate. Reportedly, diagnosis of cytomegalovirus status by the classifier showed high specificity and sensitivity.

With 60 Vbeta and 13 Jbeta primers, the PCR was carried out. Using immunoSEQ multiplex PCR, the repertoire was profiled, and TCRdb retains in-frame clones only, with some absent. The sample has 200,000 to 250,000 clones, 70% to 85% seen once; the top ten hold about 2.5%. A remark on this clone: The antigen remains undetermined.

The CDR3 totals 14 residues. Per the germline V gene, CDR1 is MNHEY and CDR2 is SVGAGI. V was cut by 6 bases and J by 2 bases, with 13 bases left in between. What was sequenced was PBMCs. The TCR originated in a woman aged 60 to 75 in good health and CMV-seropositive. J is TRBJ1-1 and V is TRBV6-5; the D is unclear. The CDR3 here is CASSPGWANTEAFF. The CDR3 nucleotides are TGTGCCAGCAGCCCCGGTTGGGCCAACACTGAAGCTTTCTTT.